These T cell receptor beta chains were read from a single sample in a study of graft-versus-host responses after intestinal transplantation. These TCRs' antigens remain unknown. The repertoire was sequenced with immunoSEQ multiplex PCR; TCRdb's copy has only in-frame clones and lacks some. The table includes some 90,000 clones, roughly 90% detected once. The sequencing here drew on unstimulated CD4+ T cells sorted from spleen or lymph node cells, taken before intestinal transplant. The receptors come from a human donor who received an intestinal transplant. The CDR3 runs from the conserved cysteine through the conserved F or W. Size tells how often a clone was seen (once, few, many) or the class of an expanded clone, and some rows leave it out.

clone_size v_call cdr3_aa
NA TRBV5-8 CASSLPETPNQPQHF
NA TRBV5-1 CASSRGGGINEQFF
NA TRBV7-9 CASSPNRESSYNSPLHF
few TRBV6-5 CASTPLSGNTIYF
NA TRBV6-1 CASSGANNEQFF
few TRBV6-5 CASSYSGTANSYEQYF
once TRBV5-1 CASSPGTGGFYGYTF
NA TRBV6-5 CASRTDRVGRTEAFF
once TRBV29-1 CSVGQGGDYTF
NA TRBV5-3 CARSLRGQGASWGYTF
NA TRBV18 CASSPAGPDYGYTF
NA TRBV7-2 CASSLSYDGETQYF
NA TRBV15 CATSPGLAGDTTGELFF
NA TRBV12-5 CASGFGPRGSEQYF